The 10 T cell receptor beta chains below come from one sample, sequenced in a study of PD-1 blockade in mismatch repair-deficient tumors. Method: immunoSEQ multiplex PCR; TCRdb's copy keeps in-frame clones and lacks some. Of 76,000 or so clones detected, 80% to 90% appear once; the ten largest clones hold less than 6.5%. The specimen was peripheral blood, collected 44 weeks after starting pembrolizumab. All receptors come from an adult with mismatch repair-deficient cancer.

V gene TRBV30 combines with J gene TRBJ2-1; 10 bases agree with TRBD2. The length of the CDR3 is 13 residues. Germline CDR1 reads GTSNPN; CDR2 reads SVGIG (reference sequence). Trimming removed 7 bases from V and 7 bases from J; junction bases left unmatched: 7. CDR3 amino acids: CAYASGSVNEQFF. The CDR3 coding sequence is TGTGCCTATGCTAGCGGGAGTGTGAATGAGCAGTTCTTC. Complete variable domain (other parts from reference TRBV30 and TRBJ2-1): SQTIHQWPATLVQPVGSPLSLECTVEGTSNPNLYWYRQAAGRGLQLLFYSVGIGQISSEVPQNLSASRPQDRQFILSSKKLLLSDSGFYLCAYASGSVNEQFFGPGTRLTVL.

The J gene is TRBJ2-2, the V gene TRBV4-2, with 10 bases fitting TRBD2. In germline, CDR1 is LGHNA, CDR2 YNFKEQ. The CDR3 is 17 residues long. After removal of 0 bases from V and 1 base from J, the junction contained 2 bases not matched to a gene. The CDR3 loop is CASSQELAGGNTGELFF. The CDR3 coding sequence is TGTGCCAGCAGCCAAGAGTTAGCGGGAGGGAACACCGGGGAGCTGTTTTTT.

The J gene is TRBJ1-1, the V gene TRBV11-2; D is perhaps TRBD1 (5 bases). The CDR3 is made up of 14 amino acids. The V gene lost 5 bases and the J gene lost 3 bases, with 13 bases spanning the gap. Looked up from germline, CDR1 is SGHAT and CDR2 is FQNNGV. The CDR3 sequence is CASSITGTDTEAFF. The CDR3 bases are TGTGCCAGCAGCATAACCGGGACGGACACTGAAGCTTTCTTT.

The V gene is TRBV28, the J gene TRBJ2-7; the D gene is possibly TRBD1 (5 bases). CDR1 and CDR2 (germline): MDHEN, SYDVKM. The CDR3 is made up of 11 amino acids. The CDR3 coding sequence is TGTGGGACATTTTCTACCTACGAGCAGTACTTC. This sequence encodes CGTFSTYEQYF.

The chain is built from TRBV7-3 and TRBJ2-7; TRBD2 matches at 10 bases. The V segment lost 7 bases and the J segment 7 bases; nucleotides outside the gene matches: 10. CDR1 is SGHTA and CDR2 is FQGTGA in the germline V gene. The CDR3 spans 14 residues. CDR3 amino acids: CASTPSGGVREQYF. The DNA of the CDR3 is TGTGCCAGCACCCCCAGCGGGGGGGTTCGGGAGCAGTACTTC.

V gene TRBV7-6 combines with J gene TRBJ2-1; 12 bases are a match to TRBD2. The germline V gene encodes CDR1 SGHVS and CDR2 FNYEAQ. This CDR3 is 17 amino acids long. V was pared by 5 bases and J by 0 bases, with 5 bases of the junction left unmatched. The CDR3 here is CASSPGTSGYSYNEQFF. DNA of the CDR3: TGTGCCAGCAGCCCCGGGACTAGCGGGTACTCCTACAATGAGCAGTTCTTC.

The chain uses TRBV7-2 and TRBJ2-1; maybe TRBD2 (6 bases). The germline V gene encodes CDR1 SGHTA and CDR2 FQGNSA. There are 14 residues in the CDR3. The V and J ends lost 3 bases and 0 bases respectively, with 6 bases between them. The CDR3 protein is CASSLRDSYNEQFF. CDR3 nucleotide sequence: TGTGCCAGCAGCTTGCGGGACTCCTACAATGAGCAGTTCTTC. Based on the CDR3 plus reference TRBV7-2 and TRBJ2-1, the full variable domain is GAGVSQSPSNKVTEKGKDVELRCDPISGHTALYWYRQSLGQGLEFLIYFQGNSAPDKSGLPSDRFSAERTGGSVSTLTIQRTQQEDSAVYLCASSLRDSYNEQFFGPGTRLTVL.

The rearrangement uses TRBV7-8 and TRBJ1-1; D ambiguous. Per the germline V gene, CDR1 is SGHVS and CDR2 is FQNEAQ. The CDR3 covers 13 residues. V gave up 5 bases and J gave up 3 bases, with 10 bases separating them. CDR3 sequence (DNA): TGTGCCAGCAGCCCTCAGCACTACACTGAAGCTTTCTTT. It translates to CASSPQHYTEAFF.

The CDR3 loop reads CASSSSLTRRTDTQYF. CDR3 DNA: TGTGCCAGCAGCTCCTCATTGACTCGGCGCACAGATACGCAGTATTTT. The chain joins TRBV7-2 to TRBJ2-3; D remains ambiguous. CDR1 is SGHTA, CDR2 FQGNSA, per germline. The CDR3 has 16 residues. V gave up 4 bases and J gave up 1 base, with 15 bases separating them.

This chain uses TRBV6-5 with TRBJ1-2, with D hard to call. Germline-derived CDR1 and CDR2 are MNHEY and SVGAGI. Trimming took 5 bases from V and 8 from J, leaving 15 bases between them. CDR3 size: 13 residues. CDR3 region: CASSDTDGLGYTF. The CDR3 DNA reads TGTGCCAGCAGTGATACGGACGGTTTGGGCTACACCTTC.